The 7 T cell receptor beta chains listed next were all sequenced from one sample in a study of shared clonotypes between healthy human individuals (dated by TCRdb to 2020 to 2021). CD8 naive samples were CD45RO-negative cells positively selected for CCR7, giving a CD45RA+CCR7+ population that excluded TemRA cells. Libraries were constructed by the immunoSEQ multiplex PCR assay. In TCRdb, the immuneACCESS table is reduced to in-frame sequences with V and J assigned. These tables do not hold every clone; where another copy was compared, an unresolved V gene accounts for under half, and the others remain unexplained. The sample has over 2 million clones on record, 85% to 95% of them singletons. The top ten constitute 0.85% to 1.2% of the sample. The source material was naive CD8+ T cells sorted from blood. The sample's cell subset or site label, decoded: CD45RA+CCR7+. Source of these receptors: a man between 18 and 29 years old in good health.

CDR3 DNA sequence: TGTGCCAGCAGCTTCTGGGGGACTGAAGCTTTCTTT. The encoded protein is CASSFWGTEAFF. V usage is TRBV5-8 and J usage is TRBJ1-1; possibly TRBD1 for D (5 bases). The V gene lost 2 bases and the J gene lost 5 bases, with 7 bases spanning the gap. Germline values: CDR1 SGHTS, CDR2 YDEGEE. CDR3 length: 12 residues.

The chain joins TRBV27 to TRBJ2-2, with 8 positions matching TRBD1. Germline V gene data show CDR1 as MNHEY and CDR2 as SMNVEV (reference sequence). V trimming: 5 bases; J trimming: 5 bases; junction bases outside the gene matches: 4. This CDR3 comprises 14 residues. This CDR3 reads CASSPRQGTGELFF. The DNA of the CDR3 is TGTGCCAGCAGTCCCAGACAGGGGACCGGGGAGCTGTTTTTT.

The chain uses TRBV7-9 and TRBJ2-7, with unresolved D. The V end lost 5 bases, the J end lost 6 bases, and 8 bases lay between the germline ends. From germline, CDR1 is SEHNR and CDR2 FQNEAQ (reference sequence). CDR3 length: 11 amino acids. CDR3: CASSHGVEQYF. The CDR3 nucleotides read TGTGCCAGCAGCCATGGGGTCGAGCAGTACTTC.

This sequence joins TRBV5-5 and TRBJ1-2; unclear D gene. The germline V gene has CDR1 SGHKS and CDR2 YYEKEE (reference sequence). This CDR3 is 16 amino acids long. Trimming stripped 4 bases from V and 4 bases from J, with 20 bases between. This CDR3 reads CASSDWRQELVYGYTF. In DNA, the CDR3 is TGTGCCAGCAGCGATTGGAGGCAGGAGCTGGTCTATGGCTACACCTTC.

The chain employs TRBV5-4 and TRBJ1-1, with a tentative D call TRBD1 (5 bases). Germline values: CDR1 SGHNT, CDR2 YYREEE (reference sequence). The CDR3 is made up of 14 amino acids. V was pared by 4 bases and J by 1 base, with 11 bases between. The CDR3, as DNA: TGTGCCAGCAGCCCTTCAACAGGGAACACTGAAGCTTTCTTT. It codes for CASSPSTGNTEAFF. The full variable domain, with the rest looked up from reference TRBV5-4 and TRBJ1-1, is ETGVTQSPTHLIKTRGQQVTLRCSSQSGHNTVSWYQQALGQGPQFIFQYYREEENGRGNFPPRFSGLQFPNYSSELNVNALELDDSALYLCASSPSTGNTEAFFGQGTRLTVV.

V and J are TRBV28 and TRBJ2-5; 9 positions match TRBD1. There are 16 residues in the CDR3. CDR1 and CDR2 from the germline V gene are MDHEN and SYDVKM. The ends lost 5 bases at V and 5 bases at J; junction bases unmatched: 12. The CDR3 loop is CASSLGTGIRRETQYF. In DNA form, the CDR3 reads TGTGCCAGCAGTCTCGGGACAGGGATCCGTAGGGAGACCCAGTACTTC.

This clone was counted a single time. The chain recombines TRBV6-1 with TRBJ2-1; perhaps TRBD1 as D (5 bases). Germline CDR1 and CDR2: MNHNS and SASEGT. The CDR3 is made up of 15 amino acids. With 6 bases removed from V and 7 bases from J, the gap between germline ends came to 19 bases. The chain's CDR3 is CASRLDWTLTNEQFF. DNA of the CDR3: TGTGCCAGCAGACTGGATTGGACACTAACGAATGAGCAGTTCTTC.